One and the same sample provided the 32 T cell receptor beta chains below, sequenced in a study of a mutant IDH1 vaccine in newly diagnosed glioma. Noted time point: week 35, safety follow-up. Vaccinated patients received 300 ug of mutant IDH1 20-mer peptide per dose, with topical imiquimod. Assay: immunoSEQ multiplex PCR; the TCRdb copy retains only in-frame clones and omits some. The table lists about 32,000 clones, around three quarters of them singletons, with 9.3% in the top ten. No cognate antigen is known for these TCRs. The specimen comprised PBMCs, sampled from a glioma patient whose treatment included an IDH1 peptide vaccine. These receptors all come from a woman aged 30 to 39 with glioma. Some clones in this sample may be carry-over from other donors' samples.

The J gene is TRBJ2-3, the V gene TRBV5-6, with TRBD2 as a possible D gene (6 bases). The CDR3 spans 15 residues. The V end was cut by 4 bases, the J end by 2 bases, with 14 bases between. Germline V gives CDR1 SGHDT, CDR2 YYEEEE. CDR3 coding DNA: TGTGCCAGCAGCACCAGGAGGGCCGCCACAGATACGCAGTATTTT. Translation: CASSTRRAATDTQYF.

The chain carries TRBV7-9 and TRBJ1-4, with TRBD1 identical over 7 bases. From germline, CDR1 is SEHNR and CDR2 FQNEAQ (reference sequence). The CDR3 sequence is 15 residues long. V trimming: 2 bases; J trimming: 5 bases; junction bases outside the gene matches: 5. CDR3 nucleotides: TGTGCCAGCAGCTTATCGGTGACAGGGAATGAAAAACTGTTTTTT. It is translated as CASSLSVTGNEKLFF.

This chain uses TRBV7-9 with TRBJ1-1; D call uncertain. In germline, CDR1 is SEHNR, CDR2 FQNEAQ (reference sequence). The CDR3 runs 14 residues. V gave up 5 bases and J gave up 1 base, with 11 bases separating them. As DNA, the CDR3 is TGTGCCAGCAGCGGTAGCGGTCCGAACACTGAAGCTTTCTTT. Its protein is CASSGSGPNTEAFF.

The chain couples TRBV4-1 to TRBJ1-5; the D is unclear. V was trimmed by 0 bases and J by 4 bases, leaving 13 bases between them. The CDR3 is made up of 16 amino acids. The germline gives CDR1 MGHRA, CDR2 YSYEKL. CDR3 nucleotides: TGCGCCAGCAGCCAAGAGATTTCCCGAGAGAATCAGCCCCAGCATTTT. Amino acids: CASSQEISRENQPQHF.

The chain has TRBV4-2 and TRBJ2-3, with 14 bases fitting TRBD2. V was clipped by 5 bases and J by 0 bases; unmatched bases: 10. The germline V gene encodes CDR1 LGHNA and CDR2 YNFKEQ. The CDR3 consists of 19 residues. The CDR3 nucleotides read TGTGCCAGCAGCACCCGACTAGCGGGAGGGCTACTTAGCACAGATACGCAGTATTTT. Protein sequence: CASSTRLAGGLLSTDTQYF.

This sequence joins TRBV4-1 and TRBJ2-2; D might be TRBD2 (7 bases). Per the germline V gene, CDR1 is MGHRA and CDR2 is YSYEKL. CDR3 length: 15 amino acids. Trimming shortened V by 7 bases and J by 2 bases, and 14 bases separated the two germline ends. CDR3 nucleotides: TGCGCCAGCACGCCTCGGGGGGCAAACACCGGGGAGCTGTTTTTT. Its translation is CASTPRGANTGELFF.

The V call is TRBV9, the J call TRBJ2-7; TRBD2 matches at 7 bases. Germline lookup yields CDR1 SGDLS and CDR2 YYNGEE. The CDR3 is 15 amino acids. The J segment lost 3 bases and the V segment lost 4 bases, leaving 10 bases of the junction unmatched. This chain's CDR3 is CASSPSGTNFYEQYF. CDR3 in DNA: TGTGCCAGCAGCCCCTCCGGGACTAACTTCTACGAGCAGTACTTC.

This clone was seen only a few times. The CDR3 nucleotides are TGCGCCAGCAGGGGATACAGGGTTGGACCGAACACCTACGAGCAGTACTTC. This sequence encodes CASRGYRVGPNTYEQYF. The chain combines TRBV10-2 with TRBJ2-7; D is perhaps TRBD1 (6 bases). CDR3 length: 17 residues. Looked up from germline, CDR1 is WSHSY and CDR2 is SAAADI. Trimming removed 6 bases at V and 2 bases at J, with 23 bases between.

The J gene is TRBJ2-3, the V gene TRBV30, with 9 bases identical to TRBD2. The J segment lost 5 bases and the V segment lost 2 bases, leaving 8 bases of the junction unmatched. This CDR3 has 15 amino acids. Germline V gene lookup returns CDR1 GTSNPN and CDR2 SVGIG (reference sequence). The CDR3 DNA follows: TGTGCCTGGAGTCCTTTAGCGGGAGCAGGAGATACGCAGTATTTT. Protein: CAWSPLAGAGDTQYF.

This clone was picked up a small number of times. The V call is TRBV29-1, the J call TRBJ1-1; 9 bases are shared with TRBD1. The V gene end was trimmed by 7 bases and the J gene end by 2 bases; junction bases not matched to a gene: 5. This CDR3 has 13 amino acids. The germline V gene encodes CDR1 SQVTM and CDR2 ANQGSEA. CDR3 DNA sequence: TGCAGCGCCTACAGGGGGCAAAACACTGAAGCTTTCTTT. Translating it yields CSAYRGQNTEAFF.

This clone was detected only a few times. The chain combines TRBV13 with TRBJ1-5; a possible D gene is TRBD1 (5 bases). This CDR3 contains 14 residues. Trimming pared 5 bases from V and 5 bases from J, leaving 13 bases between. Germline CDR1 reads PRHDT; CDR2 reads FYEKMQ (reference sequence). CDR3 nucleotides: TGTGCCAGCAGCGACGGGACCGACCATCAGCCCCAGCATTTT. Translated, it gives CASSDGTDHQPQHF.

The chain carries TRBV19 and TRBJ2-1, with TRBD2 identical over 10 bases. With 0 bases clipped from V and 7 bases from J, the junction kept 6 bases outside the gene matches. Germline assignment: CDR1 LNHDA and CDR2 SQIVND (reference sequence). The CDR3 consists of 16 residues. In nucleotides, the CDR3 is TGTGCCAGTAGTATAGAGGGTAGCGGGAGGAGAAATGAGCAGTTCTTC. Translated, it gives CASSIEGSGRRNEQFF.

This sequence joins TRBV4-1 and TRBJ1-2, with D tentatively TRBD1 (6 bases). V dropped 2 bases and J dropped 4 bases, with 17 bases sitting between them. Germline V lookup: CDR1 MGHRA, CDR2 YSYEKL. This CDR3 has 16 amino acids. The CDR3 DNA reads TGCGCCAGCAGCCAATACCCGGACAGTGCTGTCTATGGCTACACCTTC. Protein: CASSQYPDSAVYGYTF.

In this sample, this clone turned up once. The chain has TRBV4-1 and TRBJ1-3; D unresolved. This CDR3 comprises 17 residues. CDR1 and CDR2 (germline): MGHRA, YSYEKL. V was trimmed by 0 bases and J by 0 bases, leaving 12 bases between them. CDR3 nucleotides: TGCGCCAGCAGCCAAGATGTGGCACCGAGCTCTGGAAACACCATATATTTT. This codes for CASSQDVAPSSGNTIYF.

V gene TRBV5-1 combines with J gene TRBJ2-7; D is ambiguous. The V end lost 2 bases, the J end lost 2 bases, and 11 bases lay between the germline ends. The CDR3 sequence is 14 residues long. The germline CDR1 and CDR2 sequences are SGHRS and YFSETQ. CDR3 region: CASSLWREPYEQYF. CDR3 DNA: TGCGCCAGCAGCTTATGGAGAGAACCCTACGAGCAGTACTTC.

The V and J genes are TRBV6-1 and TRBJ2-2; 7 bases fit TRBD1. Germline V gives CDR1 MNHNS, CDR2 SASEGT. V dropped 1 base and J dropped 2; count of bases not matched to a gene: 7. The CDR3 totals 17 residues. Here the CDR3 DNA reads TGTGCCAGCAGTGAAGGTGTAGGGACAGATAACACCGGGGAGCTGTTTTTT. Its translation is CASSEGVGTDNTGELFF.

The J gene is TRBJ2-2, the V gene TRBV6-6; a weak D match, TRBD1 (5 bases). The CDR3 extends over 16 amino acids. Germline assignment: CDR1 MNHNY and CDR2 SVGAGI (reference sequence). The V gene lost 7 bases and the J gene lost 0 bases, with 15 bases spanning the gap. CDR3 coding DNA: TGTGCCAGCACCCAACGCAGGGTAGCGAACACCGGGGAGCTGTTTTTT. Translated: CASTQRRVANTGELFF.

Points on this clone: At one end the junction does not follow the germline gene, possibly because of a read error. This sequence joins TRBV25-1 and TRBJ2-7, with D possibly TRBD2 on 7 matching bases. Germline CDR1 and CDR2: MGHDK and SYGVNS. This CDR3 spans 13 amino acids. CDR3 bases: TGTGCCAGCAGTCCGGGGGGCTCCCACGAGCAGTACTTC. Protein sequence: CASSPGGSHEQYF.

CDR3 loop: CASKDSSGNTIYF. CDR3 DNA sequence: TGTGCCAGCAAAGACAGCTCTGGAAACACCATATATTTT. This chain connects TRBV27 to TRBJ1-3, with a tentative D call TRBD1 (5 bases). Germline-derived CDR1 and CDR2 are MNHEY and SMNVEV (reference sequence). This CDR3 region has 13 residues. The germline V and J ends were trimmed by 7 bases and 0 bases, with 7 bases remaining between them.

This rearrangement joins TRBV9 to TRBJ2-3; 13 bases align to TRBD2. Germline CDR1 reads SGDLS; CDR2 reads YYNGEE. V lost 4 bases and J lost 0; bases outside the gene matches: 11. CDR3 length: 19 amino acids. The CDR3 nucleotides read TGTGCCAGCAGCCCCCGTTTGGGACTAGCGGGGCCTAGCACAGATACGCAGTATTTT. It codes for CASSPRLGLAGPSTDTQYF.

This clone was found once. V usage is TRBV6-1 and J usage is TRBJ2-1, with D unclear. Germline values: CDR1 MNHNS, CDR2 SASEGT. V lost 6 bases to trimming and J lost 15 bases, with 12 bases between them. The CDR3 is made up of 10 amino acids. The DNA of the CDR3 is TGTGCCAGCAGGACTCTAGGCTGGTTCTTC. This translates into CASRTLGWFF.

The chain carries TRBV15 and TRBJ2-5; 7 bases agree with TRBD1. V was pared by 3 bases and J by 2 bases, with 6 bases of the junction left unmatched. Germline V gives CDR1 LNHNV, CDR2 YYDKDF (reference sequence). CDR3 length equals 15 residues. DNA for the CDR3: TGTGCCACCAGCAGCAAGACAGGGAAACAAGAGACCCAGTACTTC. It encodes CATSSKTGKQETQYF.

The chain couples TRBV4-1 to TRBJ1-2; D may be TRBD1 (6 bases). Germline-derived CDR1 and CDR2 are MGHRA and YSYEKL. This CDR3 has 16 amino acids. Trimming took off 0 bases at V and 6 bases at J, with 17 bases between the two ends. CDR3 sequence (DNA): TGCGCCAGCAGCCAAGAAGGGGGACCCGGAACGAATGGCTACACCTTC. Its translation: CASSQEGGPGTNGYTF.

The chain employs TRBV10-2 and TRBJ2-7; D may correspond to TRBD1 or TRBD2 (5 bases each). Germline-derived CDR1 and CDR2 are WSHSY and SAAADI. The CDR3 runs to 15 residues. The V gene lost 3 bases and the J gene lost 3 bases, with 15 bases spanning the gap. The CDR3 nucleotides are TGCGCCAGCAGTGATTGGGGAGAGGGGAACTACGAGCAGTACTTC. Translating gives CASSDWGEGNYEQYF.

The chain employs TRBV11-2 and TRBJ2-5; D call uncertain. The germline V gene has CDR1 SGHAT and CDR2 FQNNGV. V was trimmed by 4 bases and J by 2 bases, leaving 14 bases between them. The CDR3 loop spans 15 amino acids. CDR3 loop: CASSSGRKLQETQYF. CDR3 DNA: TGTGCCAGCAGCTCCGGACGAAAGCTACAAGAGACCCAGTACTTC.

This clone appeared a few times. The genes are TRBV19 and TRBJ1-4; tentatively, D is TRBD1 (5 bases). The CDR3 consists of 14 residues. Trimming pared 5 bases from V and 6 bases from J, leaving 13 bases between. Germline-derived CDR1 and CDR2 are LNHDA and SQIVND (reference sequence). The chain's CDR3 is CASSEGLRDEKLFF. The CDR3 coding sequence is TGTGCCAGTAGTGAGGGGCTGAGGGATGAAAAACTGTTTTTT.

This clone was found a few times. V gene TRBV19 combines with J gene TRBJ1-1; maybe TRBD1 (5 bases). V lost 5 bases, J lost 6 bases, and 13 bases lay in between. The CDR3 has 13 residues. Looked up from germline, CDR1 is LNHDA and CDR2 is SQIVND (reference sequence). The CDR3 DNA is TGTGCCAGTAGTTTCACAGGAACGGCTGAAGCTTTCTTT. Protein sequence: CASSFTGTAEAFF.

The V and J genes are TRBV7-7 and TRBJ2-5; 8 bases match TRBD2. This CDR3 spans 13 amino acids. Germline values: CDR1 SSHAT, CDR2 FNYEAQ (reference sequence). The CDR3 sequence is CASAISGEETQYF. The DNA of the CDR3 is TGTGCTAGCGCTATTAGCGGGGAAGAGACCCAGTACTTC. Full variable domain (outside the CDR3, taken from reference TRBV7-7 and TRBJ2-5): GAGVSQSPRYKVTKRGQDVTLRCDPISSHATLYWYQQALGQGPEFLTYFNYEAQPDKSGLPSDRFSAERPEGSISTLTIQRTEQRDSAMYRCASAISGEETQYFGPGTRLLVL.

The CDR3 is CAWLTSPGSPLHF. CDR3 in DNA: TGTGCCTGGCTGACAAGCCCGGGGTCACCCCTCCACTTT. This chain joins TRBV30 and TRBJ1-6; D is uncertain. V shed 5 bases and J shed 10 bases, with 15 bases lying between them. Germline values: CDR1 GTSNPN, CDR2 SVGIG (reference sequence). The CDR3 loop spans 13 amino acids. Drawing the rest from reference TRBV30 and TRBJ1-6, the complete variable domain is SQTIHQWPATLVQPVGSPLSLECTVEGTSNPNLYWYRQAAGRGLQLLFYSVGIGQISSEVPQNLSASRPQDRQFILSSKKLLLSDSGFYLCAWLTSPGSPLHFGNGTRLTVT.

The CDR3 coding sequence is TGTGCCAGCAGGCGGGACCACTACAATGAGCAGTTCTTC. It is translated as CASRRDHYNEQFF. The V and J genes are TRBV2 and TRBJ2-1, with a possible D match to TRBD2 (6 bases). Trimming left V 6 bases short and J 3 bases short, with 9 bases between. CDR1 and CDR2 from the germline V gene are SNHLY and FYNNEI. The CDR3 is 13 residues long.

The V gene is TRBV7-9, the J gene TRBJ1-2, with D unresolved. The CDR3 has 13 amino acids. The V end was cut by 1 base, the J end by 7 bases, with 10 bases between. Germline CDR1 is SEHNR and CDR2 is FQNEAQ (reference sequence). CDR3 nucleotides: TGTGCCAGCAGCTTAGGGGCGGGTGCTGGCTACACCTTC. Its protein product is CASSLGAGAGYTF.

The J gene is TRBJ2-3, the V gene TRBV19; TRBD1 is a possible D gene (5 bases). Germline V CDR1 and CDR2: LNHDA, SQIVND (reference sequence). Deletions cut 5 bases from V and 3 bases from J, with 18 bases between. The CDR3 runs to 16 residues. The CDR3: CASSGRMWGWTDTQYF. CDR3 nucleotide sequence: TGTGCCAGTAGTGGCCGGATGTGGGGCTGGACAGATACGCAGTATTTT.